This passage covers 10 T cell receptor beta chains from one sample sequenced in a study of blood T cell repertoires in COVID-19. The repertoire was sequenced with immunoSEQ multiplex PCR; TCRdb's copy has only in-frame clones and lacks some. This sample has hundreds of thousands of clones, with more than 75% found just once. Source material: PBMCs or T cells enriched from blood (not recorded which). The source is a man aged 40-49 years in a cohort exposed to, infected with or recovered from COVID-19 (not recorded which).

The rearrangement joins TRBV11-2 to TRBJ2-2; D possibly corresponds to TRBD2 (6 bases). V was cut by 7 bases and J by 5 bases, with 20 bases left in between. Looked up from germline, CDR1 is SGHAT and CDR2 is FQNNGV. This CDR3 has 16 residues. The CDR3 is CASTILWLGGTGELFF. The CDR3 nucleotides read TGTGCCAGCACCATACTCTGGTTAGGAGGGACCGGGGAGCTGTTTTTT.

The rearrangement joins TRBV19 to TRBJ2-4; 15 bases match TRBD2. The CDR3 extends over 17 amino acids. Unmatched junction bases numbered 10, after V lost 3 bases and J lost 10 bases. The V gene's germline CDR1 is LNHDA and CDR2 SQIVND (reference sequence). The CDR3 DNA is TGTGCCAGTAGTATCGGACTAGCGGGAGGGCCAGTAGGGATTCAGTACTTC. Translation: CASSIGLAGGPVGIQYF.

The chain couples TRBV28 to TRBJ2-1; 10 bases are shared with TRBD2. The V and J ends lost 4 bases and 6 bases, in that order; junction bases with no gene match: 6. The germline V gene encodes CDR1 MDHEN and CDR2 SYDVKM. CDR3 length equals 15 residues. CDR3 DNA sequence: TGTGCCAGCAGTTCCCCCCCTAGCGGGAGCAATGAGCAGTTCTTC. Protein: CASSSPPSGSNEQFF.

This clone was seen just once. The CDR3 reads CASSQFFAGVTDTQYF. CDR3 DNA sequence: TGCGCCAGCAGCCAATTCTTCGCGGGGGTCACAGATACGCAGTATTTT. The chain links TRBV4-1 to TRBJ2-3; TRBD2 aligns across 7 bases. The CDR3 covers 16 residues. The V gene end was trimmed by 2 bases and the J gene end by 2 bases; junction bases not matched to a gene: 7. Germline CDR1 MGHRA, CDR2 YSYEKL.

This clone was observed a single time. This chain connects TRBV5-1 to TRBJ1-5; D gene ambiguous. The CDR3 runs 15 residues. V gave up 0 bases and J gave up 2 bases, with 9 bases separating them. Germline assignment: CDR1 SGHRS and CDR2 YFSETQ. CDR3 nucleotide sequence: TGCGCCAGCAGCTTGGAGGGCGGGCGCAATCAGCCCCAGCATTTT. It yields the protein CASSLEGGRNQPQHF.

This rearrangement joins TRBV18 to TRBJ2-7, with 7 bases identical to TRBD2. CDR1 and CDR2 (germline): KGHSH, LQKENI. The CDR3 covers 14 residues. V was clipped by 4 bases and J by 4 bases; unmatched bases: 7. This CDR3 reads CASSRRGSEYEQYF. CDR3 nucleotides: TGTGCCAGCTCACGCCGCGGGAGTGAATACGAGCAGTACTTC.

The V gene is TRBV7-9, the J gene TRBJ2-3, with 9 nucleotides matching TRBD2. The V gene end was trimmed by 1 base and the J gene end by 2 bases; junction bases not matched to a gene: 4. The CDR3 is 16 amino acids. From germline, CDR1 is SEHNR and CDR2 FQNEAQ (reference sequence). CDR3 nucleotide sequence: TGTGCCAGCAGCTTAGGGCTAGCGGGGCCCACAGATACGCAGTATTTT. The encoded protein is CASSLGLAGPTDTQYF.

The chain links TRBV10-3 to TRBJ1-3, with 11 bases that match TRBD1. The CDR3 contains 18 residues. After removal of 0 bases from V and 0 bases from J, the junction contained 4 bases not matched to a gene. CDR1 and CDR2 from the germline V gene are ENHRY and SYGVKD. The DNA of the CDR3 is TGTGCCATCAGTGAGTCGTCTGGGACAGGGGGCTCTGGAAACACCATATATTTT. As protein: CAISESSGTGGSGNTIYF.

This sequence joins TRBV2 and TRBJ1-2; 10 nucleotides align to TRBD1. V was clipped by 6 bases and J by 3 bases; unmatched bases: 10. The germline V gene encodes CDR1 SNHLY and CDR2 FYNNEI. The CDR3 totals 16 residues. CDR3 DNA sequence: TGTGCCAGCAGGCTCCCGGGACAGGGGACGGACTATGGCTACACCTTC. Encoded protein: CASRLPGQGTDYGYTF. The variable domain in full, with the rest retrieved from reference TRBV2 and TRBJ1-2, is EPEVTQTPSHQVTQMGQEVILRCVPISNHLYFYWYRQILGQKVEFLVSFYNNEISEKSEIFDDQFSVERPDGSNFTLKIRSTKLEDSAMYFCASRLPGQGTDYGYTFGSGTRLTVV.

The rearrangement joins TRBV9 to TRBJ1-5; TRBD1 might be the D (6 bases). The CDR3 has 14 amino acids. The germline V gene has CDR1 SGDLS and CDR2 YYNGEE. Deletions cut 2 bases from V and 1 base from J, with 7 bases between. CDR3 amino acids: CASSVTGSNQPQHF. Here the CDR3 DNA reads TGTGCCAGCAGCGTGACAGGAAGCAATCAGCCCCAGCATTTT.